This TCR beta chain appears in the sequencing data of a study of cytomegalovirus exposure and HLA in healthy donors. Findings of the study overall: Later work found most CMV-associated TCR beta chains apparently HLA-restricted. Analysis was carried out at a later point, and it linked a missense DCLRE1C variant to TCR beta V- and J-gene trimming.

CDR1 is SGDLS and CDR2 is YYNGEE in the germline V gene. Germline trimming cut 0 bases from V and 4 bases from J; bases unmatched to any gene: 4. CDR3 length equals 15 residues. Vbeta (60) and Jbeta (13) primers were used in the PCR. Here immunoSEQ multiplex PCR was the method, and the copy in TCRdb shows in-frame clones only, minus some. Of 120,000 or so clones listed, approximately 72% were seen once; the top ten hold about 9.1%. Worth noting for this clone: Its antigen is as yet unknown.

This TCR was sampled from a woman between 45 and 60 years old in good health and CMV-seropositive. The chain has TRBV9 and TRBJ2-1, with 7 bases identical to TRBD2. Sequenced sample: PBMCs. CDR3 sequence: CASSVDGLGYNEQFF. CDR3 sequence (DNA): TGTGCCAGCAGCGTAGATGGACTAGGTTACAATGAGCAGTTCTTC.